A selection of T cell receptor beta chains follows, all from one sample in a study of blood T cells in healthy people across ages. MiXCR was run by TCRdb on the 5' RACE reads, yielding one entry per CDR3 protein. The sample has some 1 million distinct CDR3 sequences; under 55% are singletons. The specimen sequenced was blood. Receptors originate from a woman aged 55-69 years in good health. Both conserved end residues are part of each CDR3. Each record gives: J gene, V gene, clone size, D gene, CDR3 DNA, CDR3 protein. A D gene is named only where the DNA matches it firmly. Size tells how often a clone was seen (once, few, many) or the class of an expanded clone, and some rows leave it out.

>TRBJ2-3|TRBV5-1|NA|TRBD2
TGCGCCAGCAGCTGGGCCGGGACTAGCGGCACAGATACGCAGTATTTT
CASSWAGTSGTDTQYF
>TRBJ2-7|TRBV5-1|NA|TRBD1
TGCGCCAGCAGCTTGCGGGGGACAGGGGTCTACGAGCAGTACTTC
CASSLRGTGVYEQYF
>TRBJ2-7|TRBV6-6|NA|TRBD1
TGTGCCAGCAGAAGAACCGGGACAGGAACCTACGAGCAGTACTTC
CASRRTGTGTYEQYF
>TRBJ2-7|TRBV20-1|few|NA
TGCAGTGTTCCGACTAGGGCGGCTTTCGAGCAGTACTTC
CSVPTRAAFEQYF
>TRBJ2-7|TRBV4-1|NA|TRBD2
TGCGCCAGCAGCGAAACCCGGGGGGGCGACTACGAGCAGTACTTC
CASSETRGGDYEQYF
>TRBJ2-7|TRBV21-1|few|NA
TGTGCCAGCAGCAGAAGCACGAACCGGGACAGGAGGCCTCACGAGCAGTACTTC
CASSRSTNRDRRPHEQYF
>TRBJ2-6|TRBV7-3|NA|NA
TGTGCCAGCAGCTTGAGCACGGCCACCGGGGCCAACGTCCTGACTTTC
CASSLSTATGANVLTF
>TRBJ2-7|TRBV28|once|TRBD2
TGTGCCAGCAGTCCCTTATGGCCGGGAGGGCTCTACGAGCAGTACTTC
CASSPLWPGGLYEQYF
>TRBJ2-5|TRBV20-1|NA|TRBD1
TGCAGTGCTAGAGAGTTTAGGAGACAGGGGGCGCGGCAAGAGACCCAGTACTTC
CSAREFRRQGARQETQYF
>TRBJ2-7|TRBV27|few|TRBD2
TGTGCCAGCAGTTGGTCTAGCGGGAAGGAAGAGCAGTACTTC
CASSWSSGKEEQYF
>TRBJ2-1|TRBV6-7|NA|TRBD2
TGTGCCAGCAGTTCCTCTCCCTACGAGCGGGAGGGCCCGAGGAATGAGCAGTTCTTC
CASSSSPYEREGPRNEQFF
>TRBJ2-1|TRBV7-2|NA|TRBD1
TGTGCCAGCAACTTAGACAGGGTTCTTATTGAGCAGTTCTTC
CASNLDRVLIEQFF
>TRBJ2-2|TRBV12-3/TRBV12-4|NA|TRBD1
TGTGCCAGCAGCATGGGACAGGGGGCAGGCACCGGGGAGCTGTTTTTT
CASSMGQGAGTGELFF
>TRBJ2-7|TRBV27|many|NA
TGCGCCAGCAGCTTCCAGGGATCCTACGAGCAGTACTTC
CASSFQGSYEQYF
>TRBJ2-3|TRBV29-1|NA|NA
TGCAGCGTTGAAGATCAGCGCGTCAGGGGAGATACGCAGTATTTT
CSVEDQRVRGDTQYF
>TRBJ2-1|TRBV20-1|few|NA
TGCAGTGCCCGGGACTCCCGGCGTAATGAGCAGTTCTTC
CSARDSRRNEQFF
>TRBJ2-1|TRBV20-1|NA|TRBD2
TGCAGTGCTACCACTAGCGGGAGGGCCTGGGAGCAGTTCTTC
CSATTSGRAWEQFF
>TRBJ2-3|TRBV11-2|few|NA
TGTGCCAGCAGTACCTCGGATACGCAGTATTTT
CASSTSDTQYF
>TRBJ2-3|TRBV2|NA|NA
TGTGCCAGCCCTCAGCCGTGGGGTAGCACAGATACGCAGTATTTT
CASPQPWGSTDTQYF
>TRBJ2-1|TRBV20-1|NA|NA
TGCAGTGCTAGATATACGTGGAGGGAGGTATTCAATGAGCAGTTCTTC
CSARYTWREVFNEQFF
>TRBJ2-1|TRBV10-3|once|NA
TGTGCCATCAGTGGGGGGAGGGAGCAGTTCTTC
CAISGGREQFF
>TRBJ1-1|TRBV7-9|NA|NA
TGTGCCAGCAGCCTCAGATCGGACACTGAAGCTTTCTTT
CASSLRSDTEAFF
>TRBJ2-1|TRBV15|NA|TRBD2
TGTGCCACCAGCAGAGATGCGGGACTATCGATATACAATGAGCAGTTCTTC
CATSRDAGLSIYNEQFF
>TRBJ1-1|TRBV2|NA|TRBD1
TGTGCTACACTGGCGACAGGGAGGTTTTTCTTT
CATLATGRFFF
>TRBJ2-1|TRBV2|few|NA
TGTGCCAACGGGGCTAAACGGTCTAATGAGCAGTTCTTC
CANGAKRSNEQFF
>TRBJ2-3|TRBV29-1|NA|NA
TGCAGCGTTGCAATGTCTTCCACCTACACAGATACGCAGTATTTT
CSVAMSSTYTDTQYF